This T cell receptor (beta chain) emerged from a study of vaccination and CD4 T cells after COVID-19. The overall study: The convalescent population consisted of six males and four females, two of whom were of Hispanic ethnicity. Researchers treated control cultures with a CEFX pool, an HIV-1 Nef pool, or no peptide.

Described treatment: approximately 10-day PBMC culture with coronavirus spike peptide pools or control peptides (ViraFEST assay). The germline V gene encodes CDR1 MNHEY and CDR2 SVGEGT. Between the trimmed V and J ends, which lost 4 bases and 0 bases, there was a span of 10 bases. The CDR3 is 15 amino acids. Cultured CD4+ T-cell DNA underwent Oncomine TCR Beta short-read sequencing. TCRdb passed the PCR reads through MiXCR, listing each CDR3 protein once. The sample carries just under 20,000 distinct CDR3 sequences, around 40% recorded once. A remark on this clonotype: Antigen unknown.

The genes are TRBV6-2 or TRBV6-3 and TRBJ2-1; D uncertain. The specimen comprised CD4+ T cells from blood, cultured in vitro, sampled after SARS-CoV-2 vaccination. This receptor was taken from a human donor who had recovered from COVID-19. CDR3 nucleotide sequence: TGTGCCAGCAGTTTACGCTGGAGCTCCTACAATGAGCAGTTCTTC. It specifies CASSLRWSSYNEQFF.